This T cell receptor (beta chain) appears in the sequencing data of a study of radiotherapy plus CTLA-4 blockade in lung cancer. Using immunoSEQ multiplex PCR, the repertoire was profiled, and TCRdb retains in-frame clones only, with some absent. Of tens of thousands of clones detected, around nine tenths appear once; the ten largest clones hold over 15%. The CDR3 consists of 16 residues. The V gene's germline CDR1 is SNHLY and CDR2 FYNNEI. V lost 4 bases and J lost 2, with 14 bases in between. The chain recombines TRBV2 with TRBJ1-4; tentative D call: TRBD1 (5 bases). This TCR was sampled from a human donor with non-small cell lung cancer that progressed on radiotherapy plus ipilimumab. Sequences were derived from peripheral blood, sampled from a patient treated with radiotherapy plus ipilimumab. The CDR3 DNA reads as TGTGCCAGCAGTGTAGGGGTGACGATTACTAATGAAAAACTGTTTTTT. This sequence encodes CASSVGVTITNEKLFF.